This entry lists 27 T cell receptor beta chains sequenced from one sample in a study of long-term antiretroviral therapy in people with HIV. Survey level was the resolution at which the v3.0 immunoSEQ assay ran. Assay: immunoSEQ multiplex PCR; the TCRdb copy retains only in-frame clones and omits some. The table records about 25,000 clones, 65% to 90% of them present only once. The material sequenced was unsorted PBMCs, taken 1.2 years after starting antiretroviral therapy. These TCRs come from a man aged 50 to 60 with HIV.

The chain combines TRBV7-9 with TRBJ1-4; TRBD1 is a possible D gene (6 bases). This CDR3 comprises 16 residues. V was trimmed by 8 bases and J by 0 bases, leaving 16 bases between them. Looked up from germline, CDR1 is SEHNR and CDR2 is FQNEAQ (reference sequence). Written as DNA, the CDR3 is TGTGCCAGCCACTCCGGGGGACACCCAACTAATGAAAAACTGTTTTTT. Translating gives CASHSGGHPTNEKLFF.

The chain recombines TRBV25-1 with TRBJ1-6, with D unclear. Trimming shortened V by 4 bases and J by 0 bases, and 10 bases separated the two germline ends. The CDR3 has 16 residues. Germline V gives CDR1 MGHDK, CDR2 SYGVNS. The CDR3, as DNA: TGTGCCAGCAGTGGGCCGGCTGGCTCCTATAATTCACCCCTCCACTTT. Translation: CASSGPAGSYNSPLHF.

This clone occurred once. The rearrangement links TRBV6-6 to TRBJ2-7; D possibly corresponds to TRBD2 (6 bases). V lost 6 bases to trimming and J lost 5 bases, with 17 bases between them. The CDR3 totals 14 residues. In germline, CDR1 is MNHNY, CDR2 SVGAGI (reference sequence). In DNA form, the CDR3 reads TGTGCCAGCAGGTCTGGCCAGGGAGGCGACGAGCAGTACTTC. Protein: CASRSGQGGDEQYF.

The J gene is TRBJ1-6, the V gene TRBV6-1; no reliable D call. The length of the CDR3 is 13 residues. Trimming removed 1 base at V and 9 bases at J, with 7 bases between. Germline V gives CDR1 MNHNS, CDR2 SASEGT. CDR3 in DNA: TGTGCCAGCAGTGAAGTCTTCCCTTCACCCCTCCACTTT. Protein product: CASSEVFPSPLHF.

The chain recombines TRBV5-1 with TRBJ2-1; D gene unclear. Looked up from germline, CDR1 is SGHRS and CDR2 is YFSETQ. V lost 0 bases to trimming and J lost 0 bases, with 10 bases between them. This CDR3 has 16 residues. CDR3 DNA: TGCGCCAGCAGCTTGGGCAGGATTAGCTCCTACAATGAGCAGTTCTTC. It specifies CASSLGRISSYNEQFF.

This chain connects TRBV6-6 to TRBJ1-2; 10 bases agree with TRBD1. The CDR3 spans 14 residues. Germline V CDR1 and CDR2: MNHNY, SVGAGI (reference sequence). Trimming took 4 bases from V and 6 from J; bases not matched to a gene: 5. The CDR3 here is CASSSTGGLDGYTF. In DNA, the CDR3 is TGTGCCAGCAGTTCGACAGGGGGCCTAGATGGCTACACCTTC.

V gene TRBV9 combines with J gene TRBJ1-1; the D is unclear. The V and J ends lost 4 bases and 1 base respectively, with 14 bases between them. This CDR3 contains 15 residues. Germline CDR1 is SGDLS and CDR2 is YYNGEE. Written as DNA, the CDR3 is TGTGCCAGCAGCTCCGAAGATAGCGAGAACACTGAAGCTTTCTTT. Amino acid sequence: CASSSEDSENTEAFF.

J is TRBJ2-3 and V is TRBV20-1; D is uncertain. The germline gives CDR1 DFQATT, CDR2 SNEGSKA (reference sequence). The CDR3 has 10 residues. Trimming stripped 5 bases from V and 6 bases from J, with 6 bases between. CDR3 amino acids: CSALRDTQYF. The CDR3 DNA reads TGCAGTGCTTTGCGGGATACGCAGTATTTT.

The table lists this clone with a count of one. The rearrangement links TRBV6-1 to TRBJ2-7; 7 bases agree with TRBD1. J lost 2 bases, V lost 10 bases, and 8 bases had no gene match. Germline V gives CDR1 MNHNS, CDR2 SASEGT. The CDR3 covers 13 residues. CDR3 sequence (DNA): TGTGCCACCCTACAGGGGCTGGCCTACGAGCAGTACTTC. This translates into CATLQGLAYEQYF.

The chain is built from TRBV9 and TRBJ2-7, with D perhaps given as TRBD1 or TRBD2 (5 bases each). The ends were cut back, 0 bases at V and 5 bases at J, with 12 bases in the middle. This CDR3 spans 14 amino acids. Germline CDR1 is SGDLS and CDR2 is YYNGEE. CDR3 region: CASSVVGGGDEQYF. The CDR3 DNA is TGTGCCAGCAGCGTAGTAGGTGGGGGTGACGAGCAGTACTTC.

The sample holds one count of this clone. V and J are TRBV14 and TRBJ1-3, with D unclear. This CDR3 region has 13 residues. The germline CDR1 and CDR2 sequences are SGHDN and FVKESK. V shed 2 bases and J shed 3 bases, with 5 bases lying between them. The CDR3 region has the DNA TGTGCCAGCAGCCAACAGGTTGGAAACACCATATATTTT. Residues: CASSQQVGNTIYF.

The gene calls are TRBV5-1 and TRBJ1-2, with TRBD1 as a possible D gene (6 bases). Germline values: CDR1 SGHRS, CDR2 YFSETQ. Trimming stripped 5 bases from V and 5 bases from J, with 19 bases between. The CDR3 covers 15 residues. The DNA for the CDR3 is TGCGCCAGCAGTCCACTGGACAGTAAAGCGTATGGCTACACCTTC. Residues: CASSPLDSKAYGYTF.

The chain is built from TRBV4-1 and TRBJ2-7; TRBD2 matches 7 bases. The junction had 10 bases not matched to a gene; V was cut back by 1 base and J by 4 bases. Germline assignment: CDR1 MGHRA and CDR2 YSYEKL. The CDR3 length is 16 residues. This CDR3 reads CASSQGGGGFTYEQYF. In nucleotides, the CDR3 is TGCGCCAGCAGCCAAGGTGGGGGGGGATTTACTTACGAGCAGTACTTC.

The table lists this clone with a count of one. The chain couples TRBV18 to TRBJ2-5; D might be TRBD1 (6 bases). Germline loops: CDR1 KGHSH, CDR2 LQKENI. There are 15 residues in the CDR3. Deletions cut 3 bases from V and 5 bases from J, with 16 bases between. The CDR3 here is CASSPSQGRGETQYF. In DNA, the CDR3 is TGTGCCAGCTCACCTTCGCAGGGGAGAGGGGAGACCCAGTACTTC.

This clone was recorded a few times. The CDR3 DNA reads TGTGCCAGCAGTACGTTCTCAGGGAATGGCTACACCTTC. Protein product: CASSTFSGNGYTF. This rearrangement joins TRBV6-5 to TRBJ1-2; D is perhaps TRBD1 (5 bases). The germline V gene encodes CDR1 MNHEY and CDR2 SVGAGI. This CDR3 spans 13 amino acids. V was clipped by 5 bases and J by 6 bases, with 13 bases between them.

The CDR3, as DNA: TGTGCCAGCAGCCAAGATATGGCCTCCAGGGGCTCTGGGGCCAACGTCCTGACTTTC. As protein: CASSQDMASRGSGANVLTF. This sequence joins TRBV4-2 and TRBJ2-6, with D tentatively TRBD1 (6 bases). Germline-derived CDR1 and CDR2 are LGHNA and YNFKEQ. The CDR3 runs 19 residues. The ends were cut back, 0 bases at V and 0 bases at J, with 15 bases in the middle.

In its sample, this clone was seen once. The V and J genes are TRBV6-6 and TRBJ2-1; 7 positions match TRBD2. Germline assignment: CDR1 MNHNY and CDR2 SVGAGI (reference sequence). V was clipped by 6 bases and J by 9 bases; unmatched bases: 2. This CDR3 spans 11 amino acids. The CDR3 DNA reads TGTGCCAGCAGCCCGGGGGGTGAGCAGTTCTTC. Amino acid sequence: CASSPGGEQFF.

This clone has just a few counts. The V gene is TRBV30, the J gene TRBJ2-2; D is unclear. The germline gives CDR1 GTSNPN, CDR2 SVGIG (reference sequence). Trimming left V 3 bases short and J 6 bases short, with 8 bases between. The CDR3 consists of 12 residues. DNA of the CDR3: TGTGCCTGGAGCAGTATTTCCGGGGAGCTGTTTTTT. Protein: CAWSSISGELFF.

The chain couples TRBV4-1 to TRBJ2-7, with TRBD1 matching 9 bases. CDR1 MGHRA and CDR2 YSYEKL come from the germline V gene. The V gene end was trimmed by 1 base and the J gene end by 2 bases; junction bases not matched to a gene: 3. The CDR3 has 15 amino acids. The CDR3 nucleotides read TGCGCCAGCAGCCAAGGGGGACAGGGAACCTACGAGCAGTACTTC. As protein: CASSQGGQGTYEQYF.

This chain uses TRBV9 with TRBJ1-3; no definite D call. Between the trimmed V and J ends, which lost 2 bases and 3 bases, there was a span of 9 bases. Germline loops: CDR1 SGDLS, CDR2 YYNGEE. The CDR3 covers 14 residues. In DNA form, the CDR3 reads TGTGCCAGCAGCGTGGGAGGGCTTGGAAACACCATATATTTT. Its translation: CASSVGGLGNTIYF.

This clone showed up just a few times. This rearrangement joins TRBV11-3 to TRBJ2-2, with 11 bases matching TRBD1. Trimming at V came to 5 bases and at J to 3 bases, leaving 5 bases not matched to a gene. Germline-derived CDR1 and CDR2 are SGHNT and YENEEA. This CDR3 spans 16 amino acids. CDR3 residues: CASSTRTGGDTGELFF. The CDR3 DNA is TGTGCCAGCAGCACCCGGACAGGGGGCGACACCGGGGAGCTGTTTTTT.

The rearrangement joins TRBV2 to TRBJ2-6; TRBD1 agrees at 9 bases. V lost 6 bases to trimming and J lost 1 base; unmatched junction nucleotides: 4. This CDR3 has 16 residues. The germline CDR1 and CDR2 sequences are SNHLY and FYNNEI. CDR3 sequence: CASSLGQGSGANVLTF. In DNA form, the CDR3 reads TGTGCCAGCAGCCTCGGACAGGGGTCTGGGGCCAACGTCCTGACTTTC.

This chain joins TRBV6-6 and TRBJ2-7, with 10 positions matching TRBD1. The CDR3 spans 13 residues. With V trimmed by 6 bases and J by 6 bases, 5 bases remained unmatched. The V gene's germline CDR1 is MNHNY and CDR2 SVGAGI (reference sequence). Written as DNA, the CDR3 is TGTGCCAGCAGCCGACAGGGGGCGTTCGAGCAGTACTTC. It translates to CASSRQGAFEQYF.

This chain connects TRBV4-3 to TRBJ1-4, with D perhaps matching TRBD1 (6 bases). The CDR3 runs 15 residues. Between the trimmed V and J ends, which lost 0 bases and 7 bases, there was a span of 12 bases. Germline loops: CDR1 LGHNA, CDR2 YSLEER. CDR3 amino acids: CASSQEQGPAEKLFF. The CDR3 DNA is TGCGCCAGCAGCCAAGAGCAGGGGCCGGCTGAAAAACTGTTTTTT.

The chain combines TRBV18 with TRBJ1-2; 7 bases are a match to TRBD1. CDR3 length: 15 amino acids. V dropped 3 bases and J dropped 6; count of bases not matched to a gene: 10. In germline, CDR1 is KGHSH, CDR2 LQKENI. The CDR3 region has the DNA TGTGCCAGCTCACCTCTCTCCGGGACAGAAGATGGCTACACCTTC. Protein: CASSPLSGTEDGYTF.

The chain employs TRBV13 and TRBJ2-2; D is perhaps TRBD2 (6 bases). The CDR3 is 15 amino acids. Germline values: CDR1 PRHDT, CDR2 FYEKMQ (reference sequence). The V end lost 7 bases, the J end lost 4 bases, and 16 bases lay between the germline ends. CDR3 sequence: CASTPWGELTGELFF. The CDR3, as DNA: TGTGCCAGCACCCCCTGGGGGGAACTCACCGGGGAGCTGTTTTTT. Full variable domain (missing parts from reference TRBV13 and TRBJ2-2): AAGVIQSPRHLIKEKRETATLKCYPIPRHDTVYWYQQGPGQDPQFLISFYEKMQSDKGSIPDRFSAQQFSDYHSELNMSSLELGDSALYFCASTPWGELTGELFFGEGSRLTVL.

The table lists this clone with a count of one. CDR3 nucleotide sequence: TGTGCCAGCAGCCCGGGAAGACAGGGGGTATTCTATGAGCAGTTCTTC. Its translation: CASSPGRQGVFYEQFF. The chain links TRBV5-8 to TRBJ2-1; TRBD1 agrees at 9 bases. The CDR3 runs 16 residues. J gave up 8 bases and V 4 bases, and 13 bases lay outside the gene matches. CDR1 and CDR2 from the germline V gene are SGHTS and YDEGEE.